Listed below are T cell receptor beta chains from one sample, sequenced in a study of tumor-infiltrating lymphocytes in oesophageal squamous cell carcinoma. TCRdb processed the PCR reads anew with MiXCR; each CDR3 protein has one entry. The table has around 15,000 distinct CDR3 sequences, 40% to 65% seen once; the top ten hold 15% to 25%. Specimen: esophageal tumor tissue. The source is a male donor with esophageal squamous cell carcinoma. CDR3s include the opening cysteine and the closing phenylalanine or tryptophan. A D gene is named only where the DNA matches it firmly. Not all rows give a size; the values are once, few, many and, for expanded clones, a class.

clone_size: once
v_call: TRBV11-2
d_call: -
j_call: TRBJ2-6
cdr3_nt: TGTGCCAGCAGCTATAGAAACTCTGGGGCCAACGTCCTGACTTTC
cdr3_aa: CASSYRNSGANVLTF

clone_size: -
v_call: TRBV7-9
d_call: -
j_call: TRBJ2-4
cdr3_nt: TGTGCCAGCAGCTTAATGGGGGACAAAAACATTCAGTACTTC
cdr3_aa: CASSLMGDKNIQYF

clone_size: -
v_call: TRBV7-2
d_call: TRBD2
j_call: TRBJ2-5
cdr3_nt: TGTGCCAGCAGCTTAGGGGGCGGGAGTTCGGCAGAGACCCAGTACTTC
cdr3_aa: CASSLGGGSSAETQYF

clone_size: medium-sized
v_call: TRBV28
d_call: -
j_call: TRBJ2-7
cdr3_nt: TGTGCCAGCAGTTTCACAGTTTACGAGCAGTACTTC
cdr3_aa: CASSFTVYEQYF

clone_size: -
v_call: TRBV28
d_call: -
j_call: TRBJ2-5
cdr3_nt: TGTGCCAGCACCTTAACTAACGGTGGGGCAGCCTCCCAAGAGACCCAGTACTTC
cdr3_aa: CASTLTNGGAASQETQYF

clone_size: -
v_call: TRBV5-5
d_call: TRBD2
j_call: TRBJ2-1
cdr3_nt: TGTGCCAGCAGCCAAGGACTAGCGGGGGGGCTTAACTACAATGAGCAGTTCTTC
cdr3_aa: CASSQGLAGGLNYNEQFF

clone_size: many
v_call: TRBV6-4
d_call: TRBD1
j_call: TRBJ2-1
cdr3_nt: TGTGCCAGCAGTGACTCCGGGACAGGGGGCTACAATGAGCAGTTCTTC
cdr3_aa: CASSDSGTGGYNEQFF

clone_size: -
v_call: TRBV7-2
d_call: TRBD1
j_call: TRBJ2-2
cdr3_nt: TGTGCCAGCAGCTTAGGGGGACAGGGGAACACCGGGGAGCTGTTTTTT
cdr3_aa: CASSLGGQGNTGELFF

clone_size: -
v_call: TRBV11-3
d_call: TRBD2
j_call: TRBJ2-3
cdr3_nt: TGTGCCAGCAGCTATAGCGGGACCCCCGGGGAGATGTATTTT
cdr3_aa: CASSYSGTPGEMYF

clone_size: -
v_call: TRBV7-6
d_call: -
j_call: TRBJ1-5
cdr3_nt: TGTGCCAGCAGCTTGAGCAGCAATCAGCCCCAGCATTTT
cdr3_aa: CASSLSSNQPQHF

clone_size: few
v_call: TRBV7-2
d_call: -
j_call: TRBJ2-5
cdr3_nt: TGTGCCAGCAGCACGAGGGGACGGGAGACCCAGTACTTC
cdr3_aa: CASSTRGRETQYF

clone_size: few
v_call: TRBV7-9
d_call: -
j_call: TRBJ2-5
cdr3_nt: TGTGCCAGCAGCCCCCAAAGAGCGCAAGAGACCCAGTACTTC
cdr3_aa: CASSPQRAQETQYF

clone_size: medium-sized
v_call: TRBV7-9
d_call: -
j_call: TRBJ2-7
cdr3_nt: TGTGCCAGCAGCTTAGAAGGTGGAGGGCCCTACGAGCAGTACTTC
cdr3_aa: CASSLEGGGPYEQYF

clone_size: -
v_call: TRBV6-1
d_call: -
j_call: TRBJ2-6
cdr3_nt: TGTGCCAGCGTGTACTCTGGGGCCAACGTCCTGACTTTC
cdr3_aa: CASVYSGANVLTF

clone_size: medium-sized
v_call: TRBV28
d_call: TRBD2
j_call: TRBJ2-7
cdr3_nt: TGTGCCAGCAGAGCGGGACCTCGGTACGAGCAGTACTTC
cdr3_aa: CASRAGPRYEQYF

clone_size: -
v_call: TRBV12-3/TRBV12-4
d_call: -
j_call: TRBJ1-5
cdr3_nt: TGTGCCAGCAGCCCCGGGTGGTTTCTGGCAGGAACTTCAATCGGTAATCAGCCCCAGCATTTT
cdr3_aa: CASSPGWFLAGTSIGNQPQHF

clone_size: -
v_call: TRBV7-8
d_call: -
j_call: TRBJ2-5
cdr3_nt: TGTGCCAGCAGCTTAGCTACCCCCGGAGCCCAGTACTTC
cdr3_aa: CASSLATPGAQYF

clone_size: medium-sized
v_call: TRBV11-3
d_call: -
j_call: TRBJ2-7
cdr3_nt: TGTGCCAGCAGCTCGAGCGGTCTTTACGAGCAGTACTTC
cdr3_aa: CASSSSGLYEQYF

clone_size: many
v_call: TRBV6-1
d_call: -
j_call: TRBJ2-7
cdr3_nt: TGTGCCAGCACCAGTTCCCTGGAGCAGTACTTC
cdr3_aa: CASTSSLEQYF

clone_size: -
v_call: TRBV7-3
d_call: -
j_call: TRBJ1-2
cdr3_nt: TGTGCCAGCAGCTTAACAGTTAACTATGGCTACACCTTC
cdr3_aa: CASSLTVNYGYTF

clone_size: many
v_call: TRBV9
d_call: -
j_call: TRBJ2-7
cdr3_nt: TGTGCCAGCAGCGTTGGTCCCGTACTCGAAATCTACGAGCAGTACTTC
cdr3_aa: CASSVGPVLEIYEQYF

clone_size: -
v_call: TRBV15
d_call: TRBD1
j_call: TRBJ1-1
cdr3_nt: TGTGCCACCAGCAGCGGGACAGGGTTGCCTGAAGCTTTCTTT
cdr3_aa: CATSSGTGLPEAFF

clone_size: -
v_call: TRBV7-2
d_call: TRBD2
j_call: TRBJ2-7
cdr3_nt: TGTGCCAGCAGCTTAGGGTCTAGCGGGAGGTGGGAGCAGTACTTC
cdr3_aa: CASSLGSSGRWEQYF

clone_size: -
v_call: TRBV7-2
d_call: TRBD2
j_call: TRBJ2-3
cdr3_nt: TGTGCCAGCAGCTCCAACGCGGGAGAACTGGATACGCAGTATTTT
cdr3_aa: CASSSNAGELDTQYF

clone_size: few
v_call: TRBV7-6
d_call: -
j_call: TRBJ1-2
cdr3_nt: TGTGCCAGCAGCTTGGGCCCCCGTTGGGCAGACTATGGCTACACCTTC
cdr3_aa: CASSLGPRWADYGYTF

clone_size: -
v_call: TRBV7-8
d_call: -
j_call: TRBJ2-1
cdr3_nt: TGTGCCAGCAGCTTAGGCTATTCCAATGAGCAGTTCTTC
cdr3_aa: CASSLGYSNEQFF

clone_size: -
v_call: TRBV5-6
d_call: -
j_call: TRBJ2-1
cdr3_nt: TGTGCCAGCAGCTTAGATGGGACAAGGAATGAGCAGTTCTTC
cdr3_aa: CASSLDGTRNEQFF

clone_size: -
v_call: TRBV12-3/TRBV12-4
d_call: TRBD2
j_call: TRBJ2-1
cdr3_nt: TGTGCCAGCAGTTTAGGGACTAGCGACTACAATGAGCAGTTCTTC
cdr3_aa: CASSLGTSDYNEQFF

clone_size: few
v_call: TRBV7-2
d_call: -
j_call: TRBJ2-2
cdr3_nt: TGTGCCAGCAGCTCGTACTTGAACACCGGGGAGCTGTTTTTT
cdr3_aa: CASSSYLNTGELFF

clone_size: few
v_call: TRBV6-4
d_call: -
j_call: TRBJ2-3
cdr3_nt: TGTGCCAGCAGTCAGGGAGGTACGCAGTATTTT
cdr3_aa: CASSQGGTQYF

clone_size: few
v_call: TRBV7-2
d_call: -
j_call: TRBJ2-6
cdr3_nt: TGTGCCAGCAGCTTGACAGCTGGGGCCAACGTCCTGACTTTC
cdr3_aa: CASSLTAGANVLTF

clone_size: -
v_call: TRBV6-6
d_call: TRBD1
j_call: TRBJ2-5
cdr3_nt: TGTGCCAGCAGTTACTCGAGTGACAGGGAAGGGACCCAGTACTTC
cdr3_aa: CASSYSSDREGTQYF

clone_size: medium-sized
v_call: TRBV5-1
d_call: TRBD2
j_call: TRBJ2-7
cdr3_nt: TGCGCCAGCAGCTTGGGGTCCGTGTCGACTAGCGGGGTTCCCTACGAGCAGTACTTC
cdr3_aa: CASSLGSVSTSGVPYEQYF

clone_size: -
v_call: TRBV30
d_call: -
j_call: TRBJ2-3
cdr3_nt: TGTGCCTGGAGTAGAGGATCAAGGGCAGATACGCAGTATTTT
cdr3_aa: CAWSRGSRADTQYF

clone_size: many
v_call: TRBV5-1
d_call: TRBD2
j_call: TRBJ2-1
cdr3_nt: TGCGCCAGCAGCTCGGGAGGTAGCGGAGAGCAGTTCTTC
cdr3_aa: CASSSGGSGEQFF

clone_size: -
v_call: TRBV20-1
d_call: TRBD2
j_call: TRBJ2-7
cdr3_nt: TGCAGTGCTCCACCTCCGGGACTAGCGCCCTACGAGCAGTACTTC
cdr3_aa: CSAPPPGLAPYEQYF

clone_size: many
v_call: TRBV28
d_call: -
j_call: TRBJ1-6
cdr3_nt: TGTGCCAGCACCCCAGGTCCAGGGCAGAATTCACCCCTCCACTTT
cdr3_aa: CASTPGPGQNSPLHF

clone_size: -
v_call: TRBV2
d_call: -
j_call: TRBJ2-7
cdr3_nt: TGTGCCAGCAACCAGGGATGGCCCTACGAGCAGTACTTC
cdr3_aa: CASNQGWPYEQYF

clone_size: -
v_call: TRBV12-3/TRBV12-4
d_call: -
j_call: TRBJ1-6
cdr3_nt: TGTGCCAGCGGAGAGGAATATTCACCCCTCCACTTC
cdr3_aa: CASGEEYSPLHF

clone_size: many
v_call: TRBV7-9
d_call: -
j_call: TRBJ2-4
cdr3_nt: TGTGCCAGCAGGGAAGGGGGGTTAGCCAAAAACATTCAGTACTTC
cdr3_aa: CASREGGLAKNIQYF

clone_size: -
v_call: TRBV12-3/TRBV12-4
d_call: -
j_call: TRBJ1-1
cdr3_nt: TGTGCCAGCAGTTTACAGGGCACTGAAGCTTTCTTT
cdr3_aa: CASSLQGTEAFF

clone_size: -
v_call: TRBV7-2
d_call: TRBD2
j_call: TRBJ2-1
cdr3_nt: TGTGCCAGCAGGGCTACTAGCGGGGGGGCTTACAATGAGCAGTTCTTC
cdr3_aa: CASRATSGGAYNEQFF

clone_size: -
v_call: TRBV7-2
d_call: -
j_call: TRBJ2-5
cdr3_nt: TGTGCCAGCAGCTCAGGGCAAATAGAGACCCAGTACTTC
cdr3_aa: CASSSGQIETQYF

clone_size: -
v_call: TRBV6-2/TRBV6-3
d_call: -
j_call: TRBJ2-3
cdr3_nt: TGTGCCAGCAGTGATCCCCAGGGTACCACAGATACGCAGTATTTT
cdr3_aa: CASSDPQGTTDTQYF